The 22 T cell receptor beta chains reported below all come from one sample, sequenced in a study of cytomegalovirus exposure and HLA in healthy donors. Researchers ran the PCR with 60 Vbeta and 13 Jbeta primers. Produced via immunoSEQ multiplex PCR; TCRdb's table is partial and in-frame only. The table records approximately 76,000 clones, 79% of them present only once. The material sequenced was PBMCs. Every receptor here comes from a man aged 30-40 years in good health and CMV-seronegative.

The chain recombines TRBV7-2 with TRBJ2-7; D call uncertain. Trimming took off 0 bases at V and 1 base at J, with 7 bases between the two ends. Germline V gene sequence: CDR1 SGHTA, CDR2 FQGNSA. The CDR3 runs to 14 residues. CDR3 protein: CASSLAVNSYEQYF. In nucleotides, the CDR3 is TGTGCCAGCAGCTTAGCTGTCAATTCCTACGAGCAGTACTTC.

The chain joins TRBV7-9 to TRBJ1-1; 7 bases are shared with TRBD1. The CDR3 has 13 residues. In germline, CDR1 is SEHNR, CDR2 FQNEAQ (reference sequence). Trimming took 5 bases from V and 8 from J; bases not matched to a gene: 8. The DNA of the CDR3 is TGTGCCAGCAGCCCGCCCCTAGGGGGCGAAGCTTTCTTT. This translates into CASSPPLGGEAFF.

The chain links TRBV27 to TRBJ1-5, with a tentative D call TRBD1 (5 bases). The CDR3 length is 14 residues. The germline gives CDR1 MNHEY, CDR2 SMNVEV (reference sequence). Trimming shortened V by 6 bases and J by 5 bases, and 14 bases separated the two germline ends. The CDR3 reads CASSFLGADQPQHF. The DNA of the CDR3 is TGTGCCAGCAGCTTCCTAGGGGCGGATCAGCCCCAGCATTTT.

The chain carries TRBV6-5 and TRBJ1-2, with D possibly matching TRBD1 (6 bases). V lost 2 bases and J lost 4, with 17 bases in between. This CDR3 is built from 16 residues. Germline loops: CDR1 MNHEY, CDR2 SVGAGI. CDR3: CASSYQRTASTYGYTF. The CDR3 DNA follows: TGTGCCAGCAGTTACCAGAGGACAGCATCCACCTATGGCTACACCTTC.

V usage is TRBV6-6 and J usage is TRBJ1-1; D unresolved. V gave up 6 bases and J gave up 3 bases, with 14 bases separating them. CDR1 MNHNY and CDR2 SVGAGI come from the germline V gene (reference sequence). The CDR3 extends over 14 amino acids. CDR3 DNA: TGTGCCAGCAGACAAGCCAACGCGGACACTGAAGCTTTCTTT. Encoded protein: CASRQANADTEAFF.

The chain couples TRBV5-4 to TRBJ2-1, with TRBD1 identical over 7 bases. The CDR3 contains 12 residues. Unmatched junction bases numbered 0, after V lost 2 bases and J lost 7 bases. The V gene's germline CDR1 is SGHNT and CDR2 YYREEE (reference sequence). This CDR3 reads CASSLQGNEQFF. The CDR3 DNA reads as TGTGCCAGCAGCTTACAGGGGAATGAGCAGTTCTTC.

The chain employs TRBV9 and TRBJ2-2, with 9 bases lining up with TRBD2. The CDR3 length is 17 residues. V shed 0 bases and J 2 bases; nucleotides not matched to a gene: 5. Germline CDR1 reads SGDLS; CDR2 reads YYNGEE. The CDR3 DNA follows: TGTGCCAGCAGCGTAGGCGGGGGGGCCCGAAACACCGGGGAGCTGTTTTTT. It is translated as CASSVGGGARNTGELFF.

About this clone itself: Germline and junction disagree at one end, which may indicate a read error. As DNA, the CDR3 is TGTGCTAGCAGCTGGGACATCCTATCGGATACGCAGTATTTT. Amino acid sequence: CASSWDILSDTQYF. The chain has TRBV7-7 and TRBJ2-3, with a weak D call TRBD1 (6 bases). CDR3 length: 14 amino acids. Germline V CDR1 and CDR2: SSHAT, FNYEAQ (reference sequence).

The chain is built from TRBV30 and TRBJ2-5, with 14 nucleotides matching TRBD2. Trimming took 2 bases from V and 5 from J; bases not matched to a gene: 1. Germline V gene data show CDR1 as GTSNPN and CDR2 as SVGIG (reference sequence). The CDR3 consists of 14 residues. The DNA of the CDR3 is TGTGCCTGGAGTCGACTAGCGGGGGGGGAGACCCAGTACTTC. It specifies CAWSRLAGGETQYF.

This chain connects TRBV6-6 to TRBJ1-2, with 8 bases fitting TRBD1. The CDR3 consists of 15 residues. The germline V gene encodes CDR1 MNHNY and CDR2 SVGAGI (reference sequence). V dropped 2 bases and J dropped 4; count of bases not matched to a gene: 6. For the CDR3, the DNA is TGTGCCAGCAGTTACGGGGACAGGACCTCCTATGGCTACACCTTC. Translating gives CASSYGDRTSYGYTF.

This chain uses TRBV6-6 with TRBJ2-7; possible D gene TRBD1, 5 bases. CDR1 and CDR2 (germline): MNHNY, SVGAGI (reference sequence). This CDR3 spans 13 amino acids. Trimming took off 2 bases at V and 6 bases at J, with 11 bases between the two ends. CDR3 in DNA: TGTGCCAGCAGTTACACTCCCAGGGTCGAGCAGTACTTC. Its translation is CASSYTPRVEQYF.

The chain couples TRBV4-1 to TRBJ1-5; tentatively, D is TRBD1 (6 bases). Trimming shortened V by 0 bases and J by 5 bases, and 14 bases separated the two germline ends. This CDR3 contains 16 residues. Germline assignment: CDR1 MGHRA and CDR2 YSYEKL. CDR3 sequence: CASSQDRGARYQPQHF. The CDR3 DNA reads TGCGCCAGCAGCCAAGATCGGGGGGCGAGGTATCAGCCCCAGCATTTT.

V usage is TRBV7-8 and J usage is TRBJ1-2; 10 nucleotides agree with TRBD1. Losses at the gene ends were 0 bases for V and 6 bases for J; bases not matched to a gene: 4. Germline-derived CDR1 and CDR2 are SGHVS and FQNEAQ. CDR3 length: 15 residues. The CDR3 region has the DNA TGTGCCAGCAGCTTAGCGGGGGGGACAGGGGATGGCTACACCTTC. It is translated as CASSLAGGTGDGYTF.

The rearrangement uses TRBV11-2 and TRBJ1-3; D gene uncertain. The V gene lost 4 bases and the J gene lost 2 bases, with 6 bases spanning the gap. The CDR3 totals 13 residues. Germline V gives CDR1 SGHAT, CDR2 FQNNGV. CDR3 loop: CASSSSPGNTIYF. CDR3 DNA sequence: TGTGCCAGCAGCTCCTCTCCTGGAAACACCATATATTTT.

The gene calls are TRBV29-1 and TRBJ1-2; 8 bases line up with TRBD1. The CDR3 has 11 amino acids. Germline V gene sequence: CDR1 SQVTM, CDR2 ANQGSEA. V trimming: 7 bases; J trimming: 8 bases; junction bases outside the gene matches: 6. This chain's CDR3 is CSAQGALGYTF. CDR3 coding DNA: TGCAGCGCTCAGGGGGCGTTAGGCTACACCTTC.

The gene calls are TRBV4-3 and TRBJ1-2, with 9 bases fitting TRBD1. Trimming removed 5 bases from V and 4 bases from J; junction bases left unmatched: 5. Germline assignment: CDR1 LGHNA and CDR2 YSLEER. This CDR3 has 14 residues. The CDR3 protein is CASSIQGAGYGYTF. CDR3 nucleotides: TGCGCCAGCAGCATACAGGGGGCAGGCTATGGCTACACCTTC.

This clone was seen more than once but under ten times. V is TRBV4-1 and J is TRBJ1-4, with D perhaps matching TRBD1 (5 bases). Per the germline V gene, CDR1 is MGHRA and CDR2 is YSYEKL. The CDR3 extends over 16 amino acids. V dropped 0 bases and J dropped 7 bases, with 15 bases sitting between them. The CDR3: CASSQDKGRVAEKLFF. The CDR3 DNA is TGCGCCAGCAGCCAAGATAAGGGCAGGGTGGCTGAAAAACTGTTTTTT.

The rearrangement joins TRBV28 to TRBJ1-2; a possible D gene is TRBD1 (6 bases). V was shortened by 5 bases and J by 4 bases, with 17 bases between the two germline ends. This CDR3 is 15 amino acids long. Germline loops: CDR1 MDHEN, CDR2 SYDVKM. CDR3 sequence reads: CASSPRTAVGYGYTF. The CDR3 nucleotides read TGTGCCAGCAGTCCTCGGACAGCCGTGGGCTATGGCTACACCTTC.

The chain uses TRBV11-2 and TRBJ2-7; 9 bases line up with TRBD2. CDR1 and CDR2 (germline): SGHAT, FQNNGV. The ends lost 3 bases at V and 4 bases at J; junction bases unmatched: 7. The CDR3 runs 15 residues. The CDR3 bases are TGTGCCAGCAGCTTTAGGACTAGCGAATTTTACGAGCAGTACTTC. This sequence encodes CASSFRTSEFYEQYF.

The gene calls are TRBV6-5 and TRBJ2-1, with 8 bases aligning to TRBD1. Germline V gene lookup returns CDR1 MNHEY and CDR2 SVGAGI. The CDR3 runs 14 residues. J lost 6 bases, V lost 4 bases, and 5 bases had no gene match. The CDR3 sequence is CASSSLQGGNEQFF. As DNA, the CDR3 is TGTGCCAGCAGTTCCCTACAGGGGGGCAATGAGCAGTTCTTC.

This chain connects TRBV9 to TRBJ2-3, with a weak D call TRBD2 (6 bases). CDR1 and CDR2 (germline): SGDLS, YYNGEE. V was pared by 3 bases and J by 3 bases, with 14 bases between. This CDR3 spans 15 amino acids. The CDR3 sequence: CASSARPSETDTQYF. CDR3 DNA: TGTGCCAGCAGCGCACGCCCTAGCGAAACAGATACGCAGTATTTT.

The rearrangement joins TRBV5-6 to TRBJ2-1, with TRBD1 matching over 10 bases. The CDR3 is 16 amino acids. Germline CDR1 SGHDT, CDR2 YYEEEE. Trimming took 0 bases from V and 4 from J; bases not matched to a gene: 4. The CDR3 here is CASSLGTGQGYNEQFF. In nucleotides, the CDR3 is TGTGCCAGCAGCTTGGGGACGGGACAGGGGTACAATGAGCAGTTCTTC.